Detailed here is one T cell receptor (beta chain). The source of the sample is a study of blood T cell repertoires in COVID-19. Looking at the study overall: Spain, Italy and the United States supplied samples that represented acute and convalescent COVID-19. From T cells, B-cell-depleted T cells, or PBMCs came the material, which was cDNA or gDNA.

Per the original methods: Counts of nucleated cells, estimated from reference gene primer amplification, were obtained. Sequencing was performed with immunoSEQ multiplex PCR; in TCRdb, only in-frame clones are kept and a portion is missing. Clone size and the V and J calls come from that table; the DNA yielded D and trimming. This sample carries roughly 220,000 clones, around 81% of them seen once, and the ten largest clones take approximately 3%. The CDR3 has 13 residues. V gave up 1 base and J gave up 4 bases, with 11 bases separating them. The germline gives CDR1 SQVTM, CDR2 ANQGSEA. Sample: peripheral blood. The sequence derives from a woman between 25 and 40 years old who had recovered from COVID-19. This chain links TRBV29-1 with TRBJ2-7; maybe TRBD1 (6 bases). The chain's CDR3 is CSVEGGRGYEQYF. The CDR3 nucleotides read TGCAGCGTTGAAGGGGGGCGCGGTTACGAGCAGTACTTC.